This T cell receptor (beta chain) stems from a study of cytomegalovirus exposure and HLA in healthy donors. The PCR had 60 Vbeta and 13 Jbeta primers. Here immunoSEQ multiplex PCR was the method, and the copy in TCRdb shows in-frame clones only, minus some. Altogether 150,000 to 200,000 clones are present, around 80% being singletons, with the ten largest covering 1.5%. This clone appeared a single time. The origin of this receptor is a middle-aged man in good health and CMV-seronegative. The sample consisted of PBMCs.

Here the CDR3 reads CASSRAPQGGEKLFF. The DNA of the CDR3 is TGTGCCAGCAGCAGGGCCCCCCAGGGGGGCGAAAAACTGTTTTTT. The rearrangement uses TRBV6-1 and TRBJ1-4; TRBD1 matches at 7 bases. Trimming took 6 bases from V and 8 from J; bases not matched to a gene: 12. Germline-derived CDR1 and CDR2 are MNHNS and SASEGT. This CDR3 is 15 amino acids long.